The 12 T cell receptor beta chains below all came from one sample that was sequenced in a study of cytomegalovirus exposure and HLA in healthy donors. PCR used 60 Vbeta primers and 13 Jbeta primers. This table comes from immunoSEQ multiplex PCR, and its TCRdb copy is limited to in-frame clones, with some not included. The table shows 98,000 or so clones, with roughly four fifths occurring only once. What was sequenced was PBMCs. These receptors all come from a female donor in good health and CMV-seronegative.

This clone was seen once. The V call is TRBV7-2, the J call TRBJ2-7; the match to TRBD2 covers 10 bases. Germline values: CDR1 SGHTA, CDR2 FQGNSA. CDR3 length: 15 residues. Trimming removed 5 bases from V and 2 bases from J; junction bases left unmatched: 6. CDR3 nucleotide sequence: TGTGCCAGCAGCCTAAGCGGGAGGGCCCCCTACGAGCAGTACTTC. Translation gives CASSLSGRAPYEQYF.

V is TRBV11-1 and J is TRBJ2-7; 8 nucleotides line up with TRBD1. V shed 6 bases, J shed 6 bases, and the junction held 19 bases outside the gene matches. This CDR3 region has 17 residues. The germline V gene encodes CDR1 SGHAT and CDR2 FQDESV (reference sequence). CDR3 DNA sequence: TGTGCCAGCAGAAATCTTGACAGGGGTCAAGGGAGGCTCGAGCAGTACTTC. It codes for CASRNLDRGQGRLEQYF.

The V and J genes are TRBV7-8 and TRBJ1-1; D gene unclear. Trimming shortened V by 1 base and J by 6 bases, and 9 bases separated the two germline ends. The germline V gene has CDR1 SGHVS and CDR2 FQNEAQ. The CDR3 totals 13 residues. The CDR3 region has the DNA TGTGCCAGCAGCTTAGGAGTTAGTTCTGAAGCTTTCTTT. This translates into CASSLGVSSEAFF.

V usage is TRBV13 and J usage is TRBJ2-5; maybe TRBD2 (6 bases). Germline lookup yields CDR1 PRHDT and CDR2 FYEKMQ (reference sequence). The CDR3 has 14 amino acids. The V gene lost 5 bases and the J gene lost 5 bases, with 15 bases spanning the gap. The chain's CDR3 is CASSDRGFGETQYF. For the CDR3, the DNA is TGTGCCAGCAGCGATCGGGGGTTCGGGGAGACCCAGTACTTC.

The rearrangement joins TRBV30 to TRBJ1-5; D possibly corresponds to TRBD1 (6 bases). This CDR3 is built from 16 residues. Between the trimmed V and J ends, which lost 0 bases and 6 bases, there was a span of 18 bases. Germline V gives CDR1 GTSNPN, CDR2 SVGIG (reference sequence). CDR3 sequence reads: CAWSVRVQGYGQPQHF. The CDR3 DNA reads as TGTGCCTGGAGTGTACGAGTACAGGGTTACGGTCAGCCCCAGCATTTT.

This clone showed up just once. Other nucleotide sequences in the sample specify the same CDR3. The chain joins TRBV19 to TRBJ2-7, with 8 bases fitting TRBD2. Looked up from germline, CDR1 is LNHDA and CDR2 is SQIVND (reference sequence). J was trimmed by 2 bases and V by 1 base; bases with no gene match: 4. The CDR3 is 15 residues long. CDR3 amino acids: CASSIGGSGTYEQYF. CDR3 nucleotides: TGTGCCAGTAGTATAGGTGGTAGCGGGACCTACGAGCAGTACTTC.

A word on this clone: Other DNA sequences in this sample translate to the same CDR3. The V and J genes are TRBV25-1 and TRBJ1-2; D is possibly TRBD1 (5 bases). This CDR3 has 14 amino acids. The V and J ends lost 6 bases and 8 bases respectively, with 19 bases between them. CDR1 is MGHDK and CDR2 is SYGVNS in the germline V gene. The CDR3 loop reads CASSERGLLGGYTF. The CDR3 DNA sequence: TGTGCCAGCAGCGAACGGGGACTCCTCGGAGGCTACACCTTC.

The chain employs TRBV10-1 and TRBJ2-5; maybe TRBD2 (6 bases). V lost 0 bases and J lost 9, with 8 bases in between. Germline V gene sequence: CDR1 WNHNN, CDR2 SYGVQD (reference sequence). There are 12 residues in the CDR3. As DNA, the CDR3 is TGCGCCAGCAGTGAGTCCCCGGGGGCCCAGTACTTC. It specifies CASSESPGAQYF.

The chain uses TRBV6-5 and TRBJ2-7; 7 nucleotides align to TRBD1. J was trimmed by 5 bases and V by 6 bases; bases with no gene match: 10. This CDR3 has 14 residues. Germline CDR1 MNHEY, CDR2 SVGAGI. CDR3 DNA: TGTGCCAGCAGGTCTCCGGGACAGTTCCACGAGCAGTACTTC. Amino acids: CASRSPGQFHEQYF.

The genes are TRBV13 and TRBJ2-3; 15 bases are a match to TRBD2. Looked up from germline, CDR1 is PRHDT and CDR2 is FYEKMQ (reference sequence). This CDR3 comprises 24 residues. The V gene end was trimmed by 5 bases and the J gene end by 2 bases; junction bases not matched to a gene: 26. CDR3 region: CASSRYDGLAGGKSRFRATDTQYF. In DNA, the CDR3 is TGTGCCAGCAGCCGCTATGACGGACTAGCGGGAGGGAAGTCACGTTTCCGAGCCACAGATACGCAGTATTTT.

This clone was recorded once. CDR3 coding DNA: TGCGCCAGCAGCTCGGGTCCTACGGGACTAGGCCCAGATACGCAGTATTTT. It specifies CASSSGPTGLGPDTQYF. V is TRBV5-1 and J is TRBJ2-3, with TRBD2 matching over 8 bases. This CDR3 has 17 amino acids. Germline assignment: CDR1 SGHRS and CDR2 YFSETQ. The J segment lost 4 bases and the V segment lost 3 bases, leaving 13 bases of the junction unmatched.

This clone was counted a few times. The CDR3 nucleotides are TGTGCCAGCAGCTTAACTAATGTGGAAGCTTTCTTT. Translated, it gives CASSLTNVEAFF. This rearrangement joins TRBV7-8 to TRBJ1-1, with unresolved D. This CDR3 has 12 residues. V was cut by 2 bases and J by 8 bases, with 9 bases left in between. Germline CDR1 and CDR2: SGHVS and FQNEAQ.